This T cell receptor beta chain was observed in a study of T cell responses to AZD1222 COVID-19 vaccine. Germline V gene data show CDR1 as LGHNT and CDR2 as FRNRAP. Trimming left V 1 base short and J 1 base short, with 4 bases between. The length of the CDR3 is 13 residues. Assay: immunoSEQ multiplex PCR; the TCRdb copy retains only in-frame clones and omits some. The sample has approximately 120,000 clones, 93% seen once. The sample here was peripheral blood, taken on day 0 of AZD1222 vaccination. J is TRBJ1-1 and V is TRBV12-5; D ambiguous. This clonotype originated in an adult in good health. CDR3 protein: CASGLEQNTEAFF. The CDR3 DNA follows: TGTGCTAGTGGTTTGGAACAGAACACTGAAGCTTTCTTT.